This T cell receptor beta chain was retrieved from a study of human T cells and chemical hapten exposure. Background on the study: Investigators sensitized around 2 cm by around 2 cm of upper inner arm skin with 2% DPC.

MiXCR, applied by TCRdb to the RACE reads, yields one record per CDR3 protein. The table includes 150,000 to 200,000 distinct CDR3 sequences, roughly 14% detected once. The ends were cut back, 1 base at V and 4 bases at J, with 10 bases in the middle. Looked up from germline, CDR1 is SNHLY and CDR2 is FYNNEI. The CDR3 is 15 residues long. Points from the study as a whole: Because all patients had alopecia, their immune responses might differ from healthy ones. TCRs above 1 in 1000 frequency stayed constant with DPC sensitization.

In its sample, this clonotype was seen many times. Its target is unknown. As to time point: patch test 1, 2 weeks after DPC sensitization. Treatment reported: therapeutic diphenylcyclopropenone sensitization with weekly scalp DPC. Unfractionated whole blood served as the source for total RNA extraction. The sample consisted of whole blood, taken in connection with sensitization to the hapten diphenylcyclopropenone (DPC). The chain employs TRBV2 and TRBJ2-2, with D unresolved. This clonotype originated in a woman in her 30s with alopecia areata. Some clones in this sample may be carry-over from other donors' samples. In nucleotides, the CDR3 is TGTGCCAGCAGTGAAGGAGGACCTTCCACCGGGGAGCTGTTTTTT. Residues: CASSEGGPSTGELFF.